This T cell receptor (beta chain) was observed in a study of response to subunit inactivated influenza vaccine. Each CDR3 protein is one row after TCRdb ran MiXCR on the RT-PCR reads. The repertoire holds 500,000 to 550,000 distinct CDR3 sequences, with roughly a quarter as singletons. Germline CDR1 reads SEHNR; CDR2 reads FQNEAQ (reference sequence). This CDR3 contains 16 residues. After removal of 5 bases from V and 1 base from J, the junction contained 3 bases not matched to a gene. The same data also contributed to another study, on T cells expressing NK-cell markers. In that study: As the method of synthesis, 5'RACE template switching with UMIs yielded TCR beta cDNA. Several of the experiments relied on an anti-gamma-delta TCR antibody so that only alpha-beta TCR T cells were sorted. In a handful of donors, these clonotypes also led the CD3+CD56-NKG2C+ fraction.

The J gene is TRBJ2-5, the V gene TRBV7-9; TRBD2 matches 14 bases. This specimen consisted of CD4+ T cells sorted from PBMCs, obtained 11 to 12 days after vaccination. The TCR sequence derives from a man aged 45 to 65 who received an inactivated influenza vaccine. The CDR3 loop is CASSRLAGGVQETQYF. Written as DNA, the CDR3 is TGTGCCAGCAGCAGACTAGCGGGGGGGGTCCAAGAGACCCAGTACTTC.